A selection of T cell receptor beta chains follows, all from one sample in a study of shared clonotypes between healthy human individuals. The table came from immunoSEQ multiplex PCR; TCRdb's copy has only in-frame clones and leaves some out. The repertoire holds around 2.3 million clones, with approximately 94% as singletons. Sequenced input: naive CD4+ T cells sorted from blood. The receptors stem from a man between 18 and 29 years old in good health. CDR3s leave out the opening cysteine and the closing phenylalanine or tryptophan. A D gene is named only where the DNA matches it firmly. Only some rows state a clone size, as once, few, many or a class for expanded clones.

CDR3: AIRGTANTGNTIY; size: -; V: TRBV10-3; D: -; J: TRBJ1-3
CDR3: ASSQDRWSDSYEQY; size: -; V: TRBV4-1; D: -; J: TRBJ2-7
CDR3: ASGIRDRGYNEQF; size: -; V: TRBV6-5; D: TRBD1; J: TRBJ2-1
CDR3: ASSVSSGGTYEQY; size: once; V: TRBV9; D: -; J: TRBJ2-7
CDR3: ASSPKQGAGDTQY; size: -; V: TRBV18; D: TRBD1; J: TRBJ2-3
CDR3: AISEWTSDEQY; size: -; V: TRBV10-3; D: TRBD2; J: TRBJ2-7
CDR3: ASSYSEAGSGYT; size: -; V: TRBV6-5; D: -; J: TRBJ1-2
CDR3: ASSYSTSGTDEQY; size: -; V: TRBV6-6; D: TRBD2; J: TRBJ2-7
CDR3: ASSLADGYSGANVLT; size: -; V: TRBV5-6; D: -; J: TRBJ2-6
CDR3: ASSLGQGSSYEQY; size: -; V: TRBV18; D: TRBD1; J: TRBJ2-7
CDR3: ASGRGHDEQY; size: -; V: TRBV6-5; D: -; J: TRBJ2-7
CDR3: ASSSGTGNYEQY; size: -; V: TRBV5-6; D: TRBD1; J: TRBJ2-7
CDR3: ASSPSGPYEQY; size: -; V: TRBV7-3; D: -; J: TRBJ2-7
CDR3: AWSHSKLGQLSNQPQH; size: -; V: TRBV30; D: TRBD1; J: TRBJ1-5
CDR3: ASSQGEPAGTN; size: -; V: TRBV7-2; D: -; J: TRBJ2-7
CDR3: AISVGLAGGQETQY; size: -; V: TRBV10-3; D: TRBD2; J: TRBJ2-5
CDR3: ASSDGGTGELF; size: once; V: TRBV6-4; D: -; J: TRBJ2-2
CDR3: ASSLDREQYEQY; size: -; V: TRBV5-1; D: -; J: TRBJ2-7
CDR3: ASSIADTQY; size: -; V: TRBV27; D: -; J: TRBJ2-3
CDR3: ASSAGRAWETQY; size: -; V: TRBV5-1; D: -; J: TRBJ2-5
CDR3: ASSAFKGPSTGEQY; size: -; V: TRBV10-1; D: -; J: TRBJ2-7
CDR3: ASSHRDRKNTIY; size: -; V: TRBV18; D: TRBD1; J: TRBJ1-3
CDR3: ASSFTPKYGYT; size: -; V: TRBV27; D: -; J: TRBJ1-2
CDR3: ASSFAASYEQY; size: -; V: TRBV6-5; D: -; J: TRBJ2-7
CDR3: ASSERAATDTQY; size: -; V: TRBV2; D: -; J: TRBJ2-3
CDR3: ASSPSGTGVGTEAF; size: -; V: TRBV18; D: TRBD1; J: TRBJ1-1
CDR3: ASSLTGPAYEQY; size: -; V: TRBV5-4; D: -; J: TRBJ2-7